This is a list of T cell receptor beta chains from one sample in a study of T cells in Graves' hyperthyroidism and ophthalmopathy. TCRdb processed the multiplex PCR reads anew with MiXCR; each CDR3 protein has one entry. The data hold 350,000 or so distinct CDR3 sequences, with 17% observed a single time. Specimen: blood. Receptors originate from a woman aged 25 to 39 with Graves' hyperthyroidism that later progressed to Graves' ophthalmopathy. Each CDR3 is given with its conserved first and last residue. A D gene is named only where the DNA matches it firmly. Clone size, where shown, is once, few, many, or a class for clones that have expanded.

>TRBV5-4|.|TRBJ2-2|TRBD2
TGTGCCAGCAGCTTGGTAGCGGGGGCCAACACCGGGGAGCTGTTTTTT
CASSLVAGANTGELFF
>TRBV6-1|many|TRBJ2-3|.
TGTGCCAGCAGTCCCGGGACCCCAAACGATACGCAGTATTTT
CASSPGTPNDTQYF
>TRBV19|many|TRBJ1-2|.
TGTGCCAGTAGTATAGATCACGACGGATACTATGGCTACACCTTC
CASSIDHDGYYGYTF
>TRBV4-1|.|TRBJ2-3|TRBD1
TGCGCCAGCAGCCAAGACACTGACAGGGGGCTCGGCACAGATACGCAGTATTTT
CASSQDTDRGLGTDTQYF
>TRBV20-1|few|TRBJ1-2|.
TGCAGTGCTAGAGATATAGGACAGAGGCCTAACTATGGCTACACCTTC
CSARDIGQRPNYGYTF
>TRBV20-1|few|TRBJ2-1|TRBD1
TGCAGTGCTAGAGACACAGGGGGCTTCTACAATGAGCAGTTCTTC
CSARDTGGFYNEQFF
>TRBV27|many|TRBJ2-1|.
TGTGCCAGCAGTTTGTCCGGGCCTACCTACAATGAGCAGTTCTTC
CASSLSGPTYNEQFF
>TRBV6-1|.|TRBJ2-7|TRBD1
TGTGCCAGCAGACGGGACAGGGACAAAACCTACGAGCAGTACTTC
CASRRDRDKTYEQYF
>TRBV3-1|.|TRBJ1-2|.
TGTGCCAGCAGCCAATTTGCAGGGTCTAACTATGGCTACACCTTC
CASSQFAGSNYGYTF
>TRBV28|few|TRBJ2-7|TRBD2
TGTGCCAGCAGTTTTAGATCGTGGGCTAGCGGGAGCTACGAGCAGTACTTC
CASSFRSWASGSYEQYF
>TRBV6-1|many|TRBJ2-3|.
TGTGCCAGCAGTAGCGAGGTAGATACGCAGTATTTT
CASSSEVDTQYF
>TRBV3-1|.|TRBJ2-7|.
TGTGCCAGCGGTCAGGGACTCACAGCCCACGAGCAGTACTTC
CASGQGLTAHEQYF
>TRBV19|few|TRBJ1-4|.
TGTGCCAGCCGGGGGAGGGTCCTTAAGTCGACTAATGAAAAACTGTTTTTT
CASRGRVLKSTNEKLFF
>TRBV6-1|many|TRBJ1-1|.
TGTGCCAGCACCTCCGGCCCCGCAGAGGACACTGAAGCTTTCTTT
CASTSGPAEDTEAFF
>TRBV27|many|TRBJ1-1|.
TGTGCCAGCAGTTTATACCCGCCTCCGGGACGGGAAGCTTTCTTT
CASSLYPPPGREAFF
>TRBV4-2|.|TRBJ2-5|.
TGTGCCAGCAGCCAAGGGGCTAGGAAAGAGACCCAGTACTTC
CASSQGARKETQYF
>TRBV20-1|few|TRBJ1-2|.
TGCAGTGCTAGAGATCTCACAGGTCAAGGCAACTATGGCTACACCTTC
CSARDLTGQGNYGYTF
>TRBV20-1|.|TRBJ1-2|.
TGCAGTGCCAGGGTGGTGGGGGAGCGGGAGGGCTACACCTTC
CSARVVGEREGYTF
>TRBV28|many|TRBJ2-5|TRBD2
TGTGCCAGCATCCCTAGCGGGAGGGCCAAAGAGACCCAGTACTTC
CASIPSGRAKETQYF
>TRBV29-1|.|TRBJ2-1|.
TGCAGCGTTTCCAGGGGTTCGACTGACTACAATGAGCAGTTCTTC
CSVSRGSTDYNEQFF
>TRBV5-4|once|TRBJ2-7|.
TGTGCCAGCAGCTCGAGCGGCCCCGGCGAGCAGTACTTC
CASSSSGPGEQYF
>TRBV12-3/TRBV12-4|many|TRBJ2-7|TRBD2
TGTGCCAGCAGCCCAGCGGGGGAGTACGAGCAGTACTTC
CASSPAGEYEQYF
>TRBV15|many|TRBJ2-2|TRBD1
TGTGCCACCAGCAGAGGACCCGGGACAGCGAACACCGGGGAGCTGTTTTTT
CATSRGPGTANTGELFF
>TRBV5-1|many|TRBJ1-6|.
TGCGCCAGCAGTTTGGGGGAGGTGAGCTCCTATAATTCACCCCTCCACTTT
CASSLGEVSSYNSPLHF
>TRBV11-2|many|TRBJ2-4|TRBD2
TGTGCCAGCAGCACCAAGCGGGAGCGTCCTTTGGACGTTAAGTACTTC
CASSTKRERPLDVKYF
>TRBV27|many|TRBJ2-5|.
TGTGCCAGCAGTTTTACCGGGCAAGAGACCCAGTACTTC
CASSFTGQETQYF
>TRBV4-1|many|TRBJ2-1|.
TGTGCCAGCAGCCAAGCAAATGAGCAGTTCTTC
CASSQANEQFF
>TRBV30|.|TRBJ2-1|.
TGTGCCTTCGACTCGACCTACTACAATGAGCAGTTCTTC
CAFDSTYYNEQFF
>TRBV6-5|many|TRBJ2-1|TRBD2
TGTGCCAGCAGTTACGCGGGACTAGAGGGTGAGCAGTTCTTC
CASSYAGLEGEQFF
>TRBV11-2|.|TRBJ2-1|.
TGTGCCAGCAGCGAATACCAAGATTACAACAATGAGCAGTTCTTC
CASSEYQDYNNEQFF
>TRBV6-1|.|TRBJ1-2|.
TGTGCCAGCAGCCGCCCAGGGACTGGAGGCTACACCTTC
CASSRPGTGGYTF
>TRBV28|.|TRBJ1-2|TRBD1
TGTGCCAGCAGTTCACGGACAGGGTTCAACTATGGCTACACCTTC
CASSSRTGFNYGYTF
>TRBV27|many|TRBJ2-7|.
TGTGCCAGCAGTTTATCCCTAGCTTCCGAGCAGTACTTC
CASSLSLASEQYF
>TRBV18|many|TRBJ2-5|.
TGTGCCAGCTCACCACCAGACTTCGATGGAGAGACCCAGTACTTC
CASSPPDFDGETQYF
>TRBV29-1|many|TRBJ2-7|.
TGCAGCGTTGATGTGAGGGAGAAGCAGTACTTC
CSVDVREKQYF
>TRBV7-9|few|TRBJ2-2|TRBD1
TGTGCCAGCAGCCATTATGGGACAGGGGTCGCCGGGGAGCTGTTTTTT
CASSHYGTGVAGELFF
>TRBV20-1|.|TRBJ2-6|TRBD1
TGCAGTGCTAGAGATGCCAGGGGACAGGGTTTCTCTGGGGCCAACGTCCTGACTTTC
CSARDARGQGFSGANVLTF